This is a list of T cell receptor beta chains from one sample in a study of shared clonotypes between healthy human individuals. The data were produced by immunoSEQ multiplex PCR, yet TCRdb's version contains in-frame clones alone and is incomplete. This table holds about 1.5 million clones, roughly 98% found once. The sequenced material came from naive CD4+ T cells sorted from blood. These receptor sequences come from a man younger than 45 in good health. The CDR3 runs from the conserved cysteine through the conserved F or W. Fields, in order: D gene, V gene, clone size, J gene, CDR3 DNA, CDR3 protein. D genes are given only for firm matches. Not all rows give a size; the values are once, few, many and, for expanded clones, a class.

NA	TRBV5-1	NA	TRBJ2-2	TGCGCCAGCAGCTCGGGGCCTGGGGACACCGGGGAGCTGTTTTTT	CASSSGPGDTGELFF
NA	TRBV5-6	NA	TRBJ2-1	TGTGCCAGCAGCTTGGTCTCCGGGTACAATGAGCAGTTCTTC	CASSLVSGYNEQFF
NA	TRBV18	NA	TRBJ2-1	TGTGCCAGCTCAACACTATCGACAAACAATGAGCAGTTCTTC	CASSTLSTNNEQFF
NA	TRBV6-1	NA	TRBJ2-7	TGTGCCAGCAGTGAAATGACTGTCTCCTACGAGCAGTACTTC	CASSEMTVSYEQYF
TRBD1	TRBV6-6	NA	TRBJ1-5	TGTGCCAGCAGTAGGGACAGCCAGCGGCATTTT	CASSRDSQRHF
NA	TRBV5-1	NA	TRBJ2-5	TGCGCCAGCAGCTTGGTTGCCGCGGTTAAAGAGACCCAGTACTTC	CASSLVAAVKETQYF
NA	TRBV2	NA	TRBJ2-7	TGTGCCAGCAGGATCAGGCCTCTCCTTACTTACGAGCAGTACTTC	CASRIRPLLTYEQYF
TRBD1	TRBV14	NA	TRBJ2-5	TGTGCCAGCAGCCACCCTACCGGACAGGGTTTGGATCAAGAGACCCAGTACTTC	CASSHPTGQGLDQETQYF
NA	TRBV29-1	NA	TRBJ2-5	TGCAGCGTTGAAGGGTCCTGGCAGTGGGAGAAGACCCAGTACTTC	CSVEGSWQWEKTQYF
NA	TRBV11-3	NA	TRBJ2-1	TGTGCCAGCAGTAGGGGGAATGAGCAGTTCTTC	CASSRGNEQFF
NA	TRBV30	NA	TRBJ2-5	TGTGCCTGGAGTTTGGAGACCCAGTACTTC	CAWSLETQYF
NA	TRBV7-6	NA	TRBJ2-1	TGTGCCAGCAGATCAAGACAGTCATCGGGTACAATGGGCTACAATGAGCAGTTCTTC	CASRSRQSSGTMGYNEQFF
NA	TRBV10-1	NA	TRBJ2-1	TGCGCCAGCAGTGGCAGGGAGAATGAGCAGTTCTTC	CASSGRENEQFF
NA	TRBV5-6	NA	TRBJ1-5	TGTGCCAGCAGCTTCAGCCTCGGCCAGCCCCAGCATTTT	CASSFSLGQPQHF
NA	TRBV7-2	NA	TRBJ2-3	TGTGCCAGCAGCTTAGGGCGGGTGAGCACAGATACGCAGTATTTT	CASSLGRVSTDTQYF
NA	TRBV6-5	NA	TRBJ1-5	TGTGCCAGCAGTTTACGGGGAAATCAGCCCCAGCATTTT	CASSLRGNQPQHF
TRBD2	TRBV7-9	NA	TRBJ2-3	TGTGCCAGCAGCCTGGGACTAGCGGGAGGCGCCGGTACGCAGTATTTT	CASSLGLAGGAGTQYF
NA	TRBV9	NA	TRBJ1-3	TGTGCCAGCCAGCCATACTCTGGAAACACCATATATTTT	CASQPYSGNTIYF
TRBD2	TRBV15	NA	TRBJ2-1	TGTGCCACCAGCAGAAAATGGGGAACTAGCGGGTACAATGAGCAGTTCTTC	CATSRKWGTSGYNEQFF
TRBD2	TRBV25-1	NA	TRBJ2-7	TGTGCCAGCAGTTTAGCGGGAGGGCTGCCCTACGAGCAGTACTTC	CASSLAGGLPYEQYF
NA	TRBV19	once	TRBJ1-1	TGTGCCAGTAGTATAGACCGATTCGAAGCTTTCTTT	CASSIDRFEAFF
NA	TRBV2	NA	TRBJ2-1	TGTGCCAGCAGTGATAGCGGAAGCTCCTACAATGAGCAGTTCTTC	CASSDSGSSYNEQFF
NA	TRBV5-1	NA	TRBJ1-1	TGCGCCAGCAGCTTACGAGATACTGAAGCTTTCTTT	CASSLRDTEAFF
NA	TRBV28	once	TRBJ2-7	TGTGCCAGCAGCCGGCGGACAGGGAGGGCGAAACCCTACGAGCAGTACTTC	CASSRRTGRAKPYEQYF
TRBD2	TRBV7-2	NA	TRBJ2-1	TGTGCCAGCAGCTTAGATGCGGGAGGGCTTAATGAGCAGTTCTTC	CASSLDAGGLNEQFF
NA	TRBV18	NA	TRBJ2-1	TGTGCCAGCTCACCACCGGGGGGTTACAATGAGCAGTTCTTC	CASSPPGGYNEQFF
TRBD1	TRBV27	NA	TRBJ2-7	TGTGCCAGCGGAGGACAGGGCATGTACGAGCAGTACTTC	CASGGQGMYEQYF
NA	TRBV5-1	NA	TRBJ1-4	TGCGCCAGCAGGGGGACATCTAATGAAAAACTGTTTTTT	CASRGTSNEKLFF
NA	TRBV5-1	NA	TRBJ2-3	TGCGCCAGCAGCCCGACCCCTCACACAGATACGCAGTATTTT	CASSPTPHTDTQYF
NA	TRBV7-2	once	TRBJ2-1	TGTGCCAGCAGCTTATTTACTTGGGGGATCTCTGAGCAGTTCTTC	CASSLFTWGISEQFF
TRBD1	TRBV11-2	NA	TRBJ1-4	TGTGCCAGCAGCTGGGGACAGGGGGATGAAAAACTGTTTTTT	CASSWGQGDEKLFF
NA	TRBV30	once	TRBJ1-1	TGTGCCTGGAGAAACAAGCCGCAGTACACTGAAGCTTTCTTT	CAWRNKPQYTEAFF
NA	TRBV13	NA	TRBJ2-3	TGTGCCAGCAGCTTCCGACCTTTAGGGGATACGCAGTATTTT	CASSFRPLGDTQYF
NA	TRBV11-2	NA	TRBJ2-1	TGTGCCAGCAGCAAGGGACGTGGTAATGAGCAGTTCTTC	CASSKGRGNEQFF
TRBD1	TRBV7-6	NA	TRBJ2-1	TGTGCCAGCAGCTTTACTACAGGGGAGTACAATGAGCAGTTCTTC	CASSFTTGEYNEQFF
TRBD2	TRBV5-1	NA	TRBJ2-7	TGCGCCAGCAGCTCGGGACTATCCGCCTACGAGCAGTACTTC	CASSSGLSAYEQYF
TRBD1	TRBV9	NA	TRBJ2-5	TGTGCCAGCAGCGTAGATCTCCCACAGGGGCTCAAAGAGACCCAGTACTTC	CASSVDLPQGLKETQYF
NA	TRBV6-4	NA	TRBJ2-1	TGTGCCATTTCGGACCGTCGCTATGAGCAGTTCTTC	CAISDRRYEQFF
NA	TRBV5-1	NA	TRBJ1-4	TGCGCCAGCAGCCGGGAACAGTTCGGGATCGAAAAACTGTTTTTT	CASSREQFGIEKLFF
TRBD2	TRBV27	NA	TRBJ2-3	TGTGCCAGCAGTTTGGCCAGCGGGAGATATGATACGCAGTATTTT	CASSLASGRYDTQYF
TRBD2	TRBV18	NA	TRBJ2-3	TGTGCCAGCTCACCGAGGACTAGCGGGAGCTCCACAGATACGCAGTATTTT	CASSPRTSGSSTDTQYF
TRBD1	TRBV9	NA	TRBJ1-2	TGTGCCAGCAGCGTTGGGGACAGGGGGTTTCGCTATGGCTACACCTTC	CASSVGDRGFRYGYTF
NA	TRBV5-4	NA	TRBJ2-3	TGTGCCAGCAGCCAACGGTCAGATACGCAGTATTTT	CASSQRSDTQYF
TRBD2	TRBV19	once	TRBJ2-1	TGTGCCAGTAGTGTCCTAGCGGGAGGGCGCAGCAATGAGCAGTTCTTC	CASSVLAGGRSNEQFF
NA	TRBV19	once	TRBJ1-2	TGTGCCAGTAGTATTCTTGGACGGAGAAACTATGGCTACACCTTC	CASSILGRRNYGYTF
NA	TRBV27	NA	TRBJ1-3	TGTGCCAGCAGTCCTATGCGTCCCCAGGGTGGAAACACCATATATTTT	CASSPMRPQGGNTIYF
TRBD2	TRBV5-1	NA	TRBJ2-1	TGCGCCAGCAGCTCCTCGGGGGGAGATTACAATGAGCAGTTCTTC	CASSSSGGDYNEQFF
NA	TRBV7-2	NA	TRBJ1-4	TGTGCCAGCAGCCGCGCGGGGGCTGCAACTAATGAAAAACTGTTTTTT	CASSRAGAATNEKLFF
NA	TRBV6-1	NA	TRBJ2-2	TGTGCCAGCAGTGAAATCGGGGATACCGGGGAGCTGTTTTTT	CASSEIGDTGELFF